Listed here is a single TCR beta chain. What this receptor recognizes is not known. One base away there is no much larger clone; base qualities are not given. TCR beta CDR3 regions were sequenced from DNA using the immunoSEQ Assay. In the paper's pipeline: T cell density was computed as TCR beta template counts normalized to usable DNA estimated by amplifying housekeeping genes. The preseqR package was used to estimate richness by extrapolating to 400,000 templates for PBMC samples and to 120,000 templates for tissue samples. Clonality was taken to be one minus Pielou's evenness. Tissue-enriched TCRs were identified through differential abundance testing performed on productive amino-acid clonotypes, with a minimum total count of 5 and an alpha of 0.1. Repertoire overlap between compartments was quantified with the Jaccard Index and Morisita Overlap Index. GLIPH grouped TCR beta CDR3s together with public tetramer-defined viral CDR3s, and a viral motif had to include at least three viral sequences and also show V-gene enrichment. Not all clones reach the TCRdb copy of this immuneACCESS table, which keeps in-frame sequences only. Checked studies attribute under half of the gap to unresolved V genes and leave the rest unexplained. V, J and clone size reflect that table, while D and trimming were determined from the DNA. The sample contains about 2,500 clones, around 28% of them found a single time. Of the sample, over 9% falls within the top ten clones.

From its cysteine to its phenylalanine, the CDR3 spans 13 amino acids. Only CDR3 DNA remains: 39 bases, in frame from the first base. From a lookup of the germline V gene (reference sequence), CDR1 and CDR2 are LNHDA and SQIVND. Trimming removed 6 bases from V and 4 bases from J, leaving 12 bases between the germline ends. The data were taken from a study of T cells in localized non-small cell lung cancer (dated by TCRdb to the early 2020s). Background on the whole study: Comparing tumors with uninvolved tumor-adjacent lungs, the study looked at the T cell repertoires of 220 or so patients with early-stage NSCLC. The cohort was made up of 236 treatment-naive NSCLC patients whose localized lung tumors had been resected. The mean age of the NSCLC patients was roughly 70 years, with about 120 men and about a hundred women. Here is what the overall study found, with its caveats: Because of the exploratory design, TCR variables were selected using unadjusted p-values without false-discovery rate correction. A median of 57 of the top 100 tumor clones turned up in the paired uninvolved adjacent lung, and fewer than 35 of those clones also ranked among the top 100 of that same adjacent lung. Uninvolved tumor-adjacent lung showed the highest T cell clonality, higher than tumor, which suggests more focused antigenic responses in the adjacent lung. Higher blood T cell density associated with longer overall survival, while higher adjacent-lung clonality associated with shorter survival. Because multi-region tumor sequencing was not performed, intratumor heterogeneity could not be ruled out.

At diagnosis, tumor, uninvolved tumor-adjacent lung and peripheral blood were collected and then preserved as a mix of FFPE and fresh-frozen material. The receptor chain draws on TRBV19 and TRBJ1-2; D gene: possibly TRBD1, on 6 matching bases. This receptor was identified in a man aged 40-75 years with stage III squamous cell lung carcinoma. The material was lung tumor tissue, obtained before any cancer treatment. The CDR3 corresponds to CASSEGHAYGYTF. The DNA sequence follows: TGTGCCAGTAGCGAGGGACATGCCTATGGCTACACCTTC.